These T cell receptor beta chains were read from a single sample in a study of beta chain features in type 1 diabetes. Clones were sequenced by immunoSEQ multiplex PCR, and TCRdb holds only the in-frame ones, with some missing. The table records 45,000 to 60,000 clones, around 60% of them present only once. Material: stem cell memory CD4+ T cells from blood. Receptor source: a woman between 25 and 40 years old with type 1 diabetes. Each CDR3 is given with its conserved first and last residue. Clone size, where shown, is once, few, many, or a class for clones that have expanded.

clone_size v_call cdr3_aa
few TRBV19 CASSIEATGELFF
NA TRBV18 CASSTGTEETQYF
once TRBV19 CASSAGTLNTGELFF
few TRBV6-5 CASSLGGGGELFF
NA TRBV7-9 CASSEGLAGVDTGELFF
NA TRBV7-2 CASSLTSTDEQYF
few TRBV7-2 CASSLEQAGYNEQFF
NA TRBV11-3 CASSFTGTGAYNEQFF
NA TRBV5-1 CASGRGSYNEQFF
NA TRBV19 CASSIVNSGELFF
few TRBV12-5 CASGFIQGDPQHF
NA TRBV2 CASSDHRQNGYTF
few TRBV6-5 CASSRTGGRETQYF
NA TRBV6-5 CASRGTVNTEAFF
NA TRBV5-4 CASSGAGQGGTDTQYF
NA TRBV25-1 CASSEGGRSETQYF
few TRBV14 CASSQEIWSAEAFF
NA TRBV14 CASSQLLARGNEQFF
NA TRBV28 CASSFKNTEAFF
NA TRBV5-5 CASSPTAGEGEQYF
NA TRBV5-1 CASREHRGNTGELFF
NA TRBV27 CASSLVPLRKRGYDTQYF
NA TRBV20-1 CSATLAYEQFF
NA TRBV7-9 CASSLAWEDDQPQHF
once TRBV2 CASWTGNQPQHF
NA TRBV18 CASSPRQGRDSPLHF
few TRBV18 CASSPWSGRNTGELFF
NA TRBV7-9 CASSSLGGGLIHEQFF
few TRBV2 CAGPGQGGETQYF
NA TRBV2 CASSESVAFDEQFF
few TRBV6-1 CATLQSDTQYF
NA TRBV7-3 CASSSLGQGYNEQFF